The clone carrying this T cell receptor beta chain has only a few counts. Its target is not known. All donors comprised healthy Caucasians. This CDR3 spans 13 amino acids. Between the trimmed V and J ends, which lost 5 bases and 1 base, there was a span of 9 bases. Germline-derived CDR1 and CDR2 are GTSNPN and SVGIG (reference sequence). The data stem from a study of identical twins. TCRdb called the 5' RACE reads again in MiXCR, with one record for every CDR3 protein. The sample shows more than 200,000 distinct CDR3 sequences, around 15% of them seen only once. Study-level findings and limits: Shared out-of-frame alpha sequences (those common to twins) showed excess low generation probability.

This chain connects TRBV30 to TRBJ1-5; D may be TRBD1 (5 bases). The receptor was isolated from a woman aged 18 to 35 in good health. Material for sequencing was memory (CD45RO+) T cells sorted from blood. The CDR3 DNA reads TGTGCCTGGGGGGGGTTCAGCAATCAGCCCCAGCATTTT. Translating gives CAWGGFSNQPQHF. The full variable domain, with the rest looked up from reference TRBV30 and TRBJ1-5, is SQTIHQWPATLVQPVGSPLSLECTVEGTSNPNLYWYRQAAGRGLQLLFYSVGIGQISSEVPQNLSASRPQDRQFILSSKKLLLSDSGFYLCAWGGFSNQPQHFGDGTRLSIL.